These 23 T cell receptor beta chains share one sample of origin, sequenced in a study of OX40 agonist ivuxolimab in advanced cancers. Using immunoSEQ multiplex PCR, the repertoire was profiled, and TCRdb retains in-frame clones only, with some absent. This sample yields 80,000 to 90,000 clones, of which 84% are seen a single time; 1.5% to 2% belongs to the top ten. The sequences come from CD4+ or CD8+ T cells sorted from blood, collected in a trial of the OX40 agonist ivuxolimab. The receptors come from an adult with an advanced solid tumor such as melanoma, head and neck, liver or kidney cancer.

This clone showed up just a few times. The chain carries TRBV9 and TRBJ2-7, with 9 positions matching TRBD1. Trimming removed 0 bases from V and 4 bases from J; junction bases left unmatched: 8. Germline V lookup: CDR1 SGDLS, CDR2 YYNGEE. The CDR3 runs to 16 residues. The DNA of the CDR3 is TGTGCCAGCAGCGTAGGGGGACAGGGTAGGGTATACGAGCAGTACTTC. Its protein is CASSVGGQGRVYEQYF.

The chain is built from TRBV11-2 and TRBJ2-1, with a tentative D call TRBD2 (6 bases). The germline gives CDR1 SGHAT, CDR2 FQNNGV. The V and J ends lost 3 bases and 4 bases respectively, with 13 bases between them. CDR3 length: 15 amino acids. CDR3 nucleotide sequence: TGTGCCAGCAGCTTGGGAGGCGGCGCATACAATGAGCAGTTCTTC. Translation gives CASSLGGGAYNEQFF.

The chain is built from TRBV5-1 and TRBJ2-1; 10 positions agree with TRBD1. The CDR3 is made up of 16 amino acids. Germline lookup yields CDR1 SGHRS and CDR2 YFSETQ. Trimming cost V 0 bases and J 4 bases; bases outside gene matches: 4. The CDR3 region has the DNA TGCGCCAGCAGCTTGGGGCCGGGACAGGGGTACAATGAGCAGTTCTTC. Its translation: CASSLGPGQGYNEQFF.

The V call is TRBV5-1, the J call TRBJ2-7, with D possibly TRBD2 on 7 matching bases. Trimming took 5 bases from V and 0 from J, leaving 18 bases between them. The germline V gene encodes CDR1 SGHRS and CDR2 YFSETQ. This CDR3 comprises 16 residues. The CDR3 loop is CASSPSRGASSYEQYF. The DNA of the CDR3 is TGCGCCAGCAGTCCATCTCGGGGGGCGAGCTCCTACGAGCAGTACTTC.

The chain uses TRBV5-1 and TRBJ1-4; no firm D call. Between the trimmed V and J ends, which lost 0 bases and 6 bases, there was a span of 9 bases. This CDR3 is 14 amino acids long. Germline CDR1 SGHRS, CDR2 YFSETQ. The CDR3 DNA follows: TGCGCCAGCAGCTTGGGACGGACGGATGAAAAACTGTTTTTT. It specifies CASSLGRTDEKLFF. Combining the CDR3 with reference TRBV5-1 and TRBJ1-4 gives the whole variable domain KAGVTQTPRYLIKTRGQQVTLSCSPISGHRSVSWYQQTPGQGLQFLFEYFSETQRNKGNFPGRFSGRQFSNSRSEMNVSTLELGDSALYLCASSLGRTDEKLFFGSGTQLSVL.

The rearrangement links TRBV5-8 to TRBJ1-2; TRBD1 might be the D (6 bases). Germline CDR1 is SGHTS and CDR2 is YDEGEE. The CDR3 is 14 amino acids. Trimming cost V 2 bases and J 4 bases, with 12 bases left between them. The CDR3 DNA reads as TGTGCCAGCAGCTTAGGGACACAAATCTATGGCTACACCTTC. Its protein is CASSLGTQIYGYTF.

This sequence joins TRBV6-1 and TRBJ1-2; no reliable D call. Trimming cost V 5 bases and J 8 bases, with 18 bases left between them. The germline V gene has CDR1 MNHNS and CDR2 SASEGT. The CDR3 totals 14 residues. The CDR3 nucleotides are TGTGCCAGCAGTTTCGGACGGACCTCTCGAGGCTACACCTTC. Encoded protein: CASSFGRTSRGYTF.

The chain recombines TRBV11-2 with TRBJ2-1; tentatively, D is TRBD1 or TRBD2 (5 bases each). The V gene's germline CDR1 is SGHAT and CDR2 FQNNGV. Trimming removed 1 base at V and 5 bases at J, with 12 bases between. This CDR3 spans 15 amino acids. The CDR3 DNA reads TGTGCCAGCAGCTTAGGGGGGACCAGGCACAATGAGCAGTTCTTC. Translating it yields CASSLGGTRHNEQFF. Complete variable domain (other parts from reference TRBV11-2 and TRBJ2-1): EAGVAQSPRYKIIEKRQSVAFWCNPISGHATLYWYQQILGQGPKLLIQFQNNGVVDDSQLPKDRFSAERLKGVDSTLKIQPAKLEDSAVYLCASSLGGTRHNEQFFGPGTRLTVL.

The chain couples TRBV19 to TRBJ2-3; 8 nucleotides line up with TRBD1. This CDR3 region has 13 residues. V lost 9 bases to trimming and J lost 1 base; unmatched junction nucleotides: 3. Germline CDR1 reads LNHDA; CDR2 reads SQIVND (reference sequence). DNA of the CDR3: TGTGCCAGCGAGACAGGGGGCACAGATACGCAGTATTTT. Its protein is CASETGGTDTQYF.

The gene calls are TRBV5-1 and TRBJ1-1, with D perhaps matching TRBD1 (5 bases). Germline V gives CDR1 SGHRS, CDR2 YFSETQ. This CDR3 is 14 amino acids long. V gave up 4 bases and J gave up 0 bases, with 10 bases separating them. CDR3 coding DNA: TGCGCCAGCAGCGCAGGGACGGTGAACACTGAAGCTTTCTTT. It specifies CASSAGTVNTEAFF.

The CDR3 sequence is CASSLALTGEQYF. The CDR3 bases are TGTGCCAGCAGCTTAGCGCTAACGGGAGAGCAGTACTTC. The chain joins TRBV7-2 to TRBJ2-7; possibly TRBD2 for D (5 bases). This CDR3 is 13 amino acids long. V was clipped by 0 bases and J by 7 bases, with 10 bases between them. Germline loops: CDR1 SGHTA, CDR2 FQGNSA.

This clone was seen only a few times. The CDR3 bases are TGTGCCAGCAGTTTAACAGGGGGCGAATTTGGCAATGAGCAGTTCTTC. This sequence encodes CASSLTGGEFGNEQFF. J is TRBJ2-1 and V is TRBV7-2, with 9 bases lining up with TRBD1. CDR3 length equals 16 residues. CDR1 and CDR2 from the germline V gene are SGHTA and FQGNSA. J lost 6 bases, V lost 6 bases, and 12 bases had no gene match.

The chain links TRBV11-1 to TRBJ1-2; no clear D. The V gene's germline CDR1 is SGHAT and CDR2 FQDESV (reference sequence). This CDR3 spans 12 amino acids. Trimming stripped 5 bases from V and 6 bases from J, with 10 bases between. The DNA for the CDR3 is TGTGCCAGCAGCCCCCGAGCAGATGGCTACACCTTC. Its protein is CASSPRADGYTF.

The V gene is TRBV5-4, the J gene TRBJ1-2, with TRBD1 matching over 12 bases. The CDR3 consists of 15 residues. Unmatched junction bases numbered 5, after V lost 4 bases and J lost 4 bases. Germline V gene sequence: CDR1 SGHNT, CDR2 YYREEE (reference sequence). For the CDR3, the DNA is TGTGCCAGCAGCCAAGGGACAGGGGGCGTCTATGGCTACACCTTC. Its translation is CASSQGTGGVYGYTF.

This clone was seen a few times. In nucleotides, the CDR3 is TGTGCCATCAGTGAAGGCTACGAGCAGTACTTC. It is translated as CAISEGYEQYF. The genes are TRBV10-3 and TRBJ2-7; no clear D. The CDR3 length is 11 residues. Germline-derived CDR1 and CDR2 are ENHRY and SYGVKD. The ends were cut back, 3 bases at V and 3 bases at J, with 3 bases in the middle.

The chain employs TRBV30 and TRBJ2-6; D remains unclear. This CDR3 is built from 14 residues. CDR1 is GTSNPN and CDR2 is SVGIG in the germline V gene (reference sequence). The V gene lost 4 bases and the J gene lost 1 base, with 8 bases spanning the gap. As DNA, the CDR3 is TGTGCCTGGAATTGGGAATCTGGGGCCAACGTCCTGACTTTC. It yields the protein CAWNWESGANVLTF.

This clone has just a few counts. The V call is TRBV2, the J call TRBJ1-3, with D perhaps TRBD1 (6 bases). V was shortened by 5 bases and J by 4 bases, with 12 bases between the two germline ends. The CDR3 spans 14 residues. Germline loops: CDR1 SNHLY, CDR2 FYNNEI. CDR3 DNA: TGTGCCAGCAGTCGTGGACAGAAAGGAAACACCATATATTTT. It specifies CASSRGQKGNTIYF. Full variable domain (outside the CDR3, taken from reference TRBV2 and TRBJ1-3): EPEVTQTPSHQVTQMGQEVILRCVPISNHLYFYWYRQILGQKVEFLVSFYNNEISEKSEIFDDQFSVERPDGSNFTLKIRSTKLEDSAMYFCASSRGQKGNTIYFGEGSWLTVV.

The chain is built from TRBV6-1 and TRBJ1-3; D not resolved. CDR1 is MNHNS, CDR2 SASEGT, per germline. V dropped 6 bases and J dropped 0 bases, with 12 bases sitting between them. CDR3 length: 15 residues. In DNA form, the CDR3 reads TGTGCCAGCAGCACAACACTGCACTCTGGAAACACCATATATTTT. This translates into CASSTTLHSGNTIYF.

V and J are TRBV9 and TRBJ1-2, with D maybe TRBD1 (5 bases). The CDR3 extends over 13 amino acids. Germline V gives CDR1 SGDLS, CDR2 YYNGEE. Trimming took 2 bases from V and 7 from J, leaving 12 bases between them. DNA for the CDR3: TGTGCCAGCAGCGTCATGGGGGTGGTTGGCTACACCTTC. This gives the protein CASSVMGVVGYTF.

The rearrangement joins TRBV9 to TRBJ2-2; D may match TRBD1 or TRBD2 (6 bases each). This CDR3 spans 17 amino acids. Germline V gene data show CDR1 as SGDLS and CDR2 as YYNGEE. V shed 3 bases and J shed 4 bases, with 19 bases lying between them. The CDR3 protein is CASSARMGGGRTGELFF. The CDR3 DNA is TGTGCCAGCAGCGCCAGAATGGGTGGGGGGCGCACCGGGGAGCTGTTTTTT.

This clone was observed a few times. This chain links TRBV2 with TRBJ1-4; the D is unclear. Deletions cut 8 bases from V and 6 bases from J, with 4 bases between. CDR1 SNHLY and CDR2 FYNNEI come from the germline V gene. The CDR3 runs to 10 residues. The CDR3 DNA reads TGTGCCAGCGCCGATGAAAAACTGTTTTTT. The encoded protein is CASADEKLFF.

The chain links TRBV20-1 to TRBJ1-1; TRBD1 matches 7 bases. The CDR3 is made up of 11 amino acids. Germline V lookup: CDR1 DFQATT, CDR2 SNEGSKA (reference sequence). The V gene end was trimmed by 6 bases and the J gene end by 10 bases; junction bases not matched to a gene: 8. CDR3 loop: CSADRQGVAFF. Here the CDR3 DNA reads TGCAGTGCGGACAGACAGGGCGTAGCTTTCTTT.

The chain uses TRBV5-1 and TRBJ2-2, with D tentatively TRBD1 (5 bases). The germline V gene has CDR1 SGHRS and CDR2 YFSETQ. This CDR3 contains 17 residues. Trimming pared 0 bases from V and 2 bases from J, leaving 14 bases between. CDR3 sequence: CASSLVGQGTNTGELFF. CDR3 nucleotide sequence: TGCGCCAGCAGCTTGGTGGGGCAGGGAACAAACACCGGGGAGCTGTTTTTT.